These 13 T cell receptor beta chains were sequenced from one sample in a study of Ad26.COV2.S vaccination and SARS-CoV-2 variants. Data came from immunoSEQ multiplex PCR; TCRdb stores just in-frame clones and leaves some out. The sample lists about 350,000 clones; 88% were seen once. Specified treatment: some 19 received Ad26.COV2.S at low or high dose, single or two shots; several received placebo; per-sample allocation not given. Collection of the samples took place on day 63 after the first injection of vaccine or placebo. The sequenced sample was peripheral blood, obtained in a trial of Ad26.COV2.S vaccine versus placebo. These receptors were obtained from a person aged 18-65 years who received the Ad26.COV2.S COVID-19 vaccine or a placebo.

On this clone: One end of the junction fails to match germline, which may point to a read error. CDR3 coding DNA: TGCTCGACCGGGACAGGCAGCACAGATACGCAGTATTTT. As protein: CSTGTGSTDTQYF. The rearrangement uses TRBV12-3 or TRBV12-4 and TRBJ2-3; 8 bases line up with TRBD1. This CDR3 region has 13 residues.

The chain has TRBV5-1 and TRBJ2-1; TRBD1 aligns across 7 bases. Germline CDR1 SGHRS, CDR2 YFSETQ. CDR3 length: 16 residues. The V segment lost 3 bases and the J segment 5 bases; nucleotides outside the gene matches: 11. The CDR3 reads CASSWRTGTDNNEQFF. In nucleotides, the CDR3 is TGCGCCAGCAGCTGGAGAACCGGGACAGATAACAATGAGCAGTTCTTC. Variable domain in full (rest from reference TRBV5-1 and TRBJ2-1): KAGVTQTPRYLIKTRGQQVTLSCSPISGHRSVSWYQQTPGQGLQFLFEYFSETQRNKGNFPGRFSGRQFSNSRSEMNVSTLELGDSALYLCASSWRTGTDNNEQFFGPGTRLTVL.

The V gene is TRBV5-1, the J gene TRBJ2-1, with 11 nucleotides matching TRBD2. This CDR3 is built from 17 residues. The ends lost 4 bases at V and 7 bases at J; junction bases unmatched: 13. Per germline, CDR1 SGHRS and CDR2 YFSETQ. The CDR3 is CASSHADSGGARNEQFF. As DNA, the CDR3 is TGCGCCAGCAGCCACGCCGATAGCGGGGGGGCGAGGAATGAGCAGTTCTTC. Full variable domain (remainder filled in from reference TRBV5-1 and TRBJ2-1): KAGVTQTPRYLIKTRGQQVTLSCSPISGHRSVSWYQQTPGQGLQFLFEYFSETQRNKGNFPGRFSGRQFSNSRSEMNVSTLELGDSALYLCASSHADSGGARNEQFFGPGTRLTVL.

This rearrangement joins TRBV20-1 to TRBJ1-5, with D uncertain. V shed 3 bases and J shed 11 bases, with 14 bases lying between them. The CDR3 runs to 12 residues. CDR1 DFQATT and CDR2 SNEGSKA come from the germline V gene (reference sequence). Here the CDR3 reads CSASRDPPTQHF. The CDR3 nucleotides read TGCAGTGCTAGTCGTGACCCGCCGACCCAGCATTTT.

The chain couples TRBV9 to TRBJ2-7, with TRBD2 matching 7 bases. Losses at the gene ends were 4 bases for V and 3 bases for J; bases not matched to a gene: 4. The V gene's germline CDR1 is SGDLS and CDR2 YYNGEE. CDR3 size: 13 residues. The CDR3 bases are TGTGCCAGCAGCCAAAGGGAGGGCTACGAGCAGTACTTC. This encodes CASSQREGYEQYF.

CDR3 DNA: TGTGCCAGCGGAGGGACCAACTACGAGCAGTACTTC. Translating it yields CASGGTNYEQYF. This chain connects TRBV9 to TRBJ2-7; a possible D gene is TRBD2 (6 bases). Germline loops: CDR1 SGDLS, CDR2 YYNGEE. The CDR3 has 12 amino acids. The V end lost 7 bases, the J end lost 3 bases, and 11 bases lay between the germline ends.

The chain uses TRBV14 and TRBJ2-5; D possibly matches TRBD1 or TRBD2 (6 bases each). Germline CDR1 SGHDN, CDR2 FVKESK. The CDR3 is 17 amino acids. Trimming cost V 5 bases and J 2 bases, with 21 bases left between them. CDR3 nucleotide sequence: TGTGCCAGCAGCGCCCACCTCGGAGGGACATTACAAGAGACCCAGTACTTC. Protein sequence: CASSAHLGGTLQETQYF.

V is TRBV4-1 and J is TRBJ1-4; D might be TRBD1 (5 bases). Trimming cost V 2 bases and J 8 bases, with 12 bases left between them. The CDR3 is 14 residues long. The germline gives CDR1 MGHRA, CDR2 YSYEKL. The DNA of the CDR3 is TGCGCCAGCAGCCAAACCGGGGCTTGGGAAAAACTGTTTTTT. This gives the protein CASSQTGAWEKLFF.

The rearrangement uses TRBV5-5 and TRBJ1-1; D uncertain. The CDR3 loop spans 15 amino acids. V was clipped by 0 bases and J by 0 bases, with 9 bases between them. The germline gives CDR1 SGHKS, CDR2 YYEKEE (reference sequence). The CDR3 spells CASSLEVSVNTEAFF. CDR3 DNA sequence: TGTGCCAGCAGCTTGGAAGTTAGCGTGAACACTGAAGCTTTCTTT.

The genes are TRBV7-7 and TRBJ2-2; D not resolved. Per germline, CDR1 SSHAT and CDR2 FNYEAQ (reference sequence). There are 13 residues in the CDR3. With 3 bases removed from V and 8 bases from J, the gap between germline ends came to 10 bases. The CDR3 loop is CASSFNSEGELFF. The CDR3 DNA is TGTGCCAGCAGCTTCAATTCGGAAGGGGAGCTGTTTTTT.

The rearrangement uses TRBV6-5 and TRBJ2-3, with 9 bases fitting TRBD2. CDR3 size: 15 residues. The germline CDR1 and CDR2 sequences are MNHEY and SVGAGI. J lost 5 bases, V lost 6 bases, and 9 bases had no gene match. The CDR3 sequence: CASRRFSGSGDTQYF. In DNA form, the CDR3 reads TGTGCCAGCAGAAGATTTAGCGGGAGCGGAGATACGCAGTATTTT.

This chain joins TRBV4-2 and TRBJ2-3; D not resolved. V was trimmed by 0 bases and J by 4 bases, leaving 8 bases between them. The CDR3 extends over 14 amino acids. Germline CDR1 LGHNA, CDR2 YNFKEQ. CDR3 bases: TGTGCCAGCAGCCAAGAACCTCTGTCAGATACGCAGTATTTT. This sequence encodes CASSQEPLSDTQYF.

J is TRBJ2-1 and V is TRBV28, with D perhaps matching TRBD2 (5 bases). CDR1 and CDR2 from the germline V gene are MDHEN and SYDVKM. V dropped 3 bases and J dropped 5 bases, with 14 bases sitting between them. The CDR3 has 15 amino acids. As DNA, the CDR3 is TGTGCCAGCAGTTTTGAGGGAGTGGCCGACAATGAGCAGTTCTTC. The encoded protein is CASSFEGVADNEQFF.